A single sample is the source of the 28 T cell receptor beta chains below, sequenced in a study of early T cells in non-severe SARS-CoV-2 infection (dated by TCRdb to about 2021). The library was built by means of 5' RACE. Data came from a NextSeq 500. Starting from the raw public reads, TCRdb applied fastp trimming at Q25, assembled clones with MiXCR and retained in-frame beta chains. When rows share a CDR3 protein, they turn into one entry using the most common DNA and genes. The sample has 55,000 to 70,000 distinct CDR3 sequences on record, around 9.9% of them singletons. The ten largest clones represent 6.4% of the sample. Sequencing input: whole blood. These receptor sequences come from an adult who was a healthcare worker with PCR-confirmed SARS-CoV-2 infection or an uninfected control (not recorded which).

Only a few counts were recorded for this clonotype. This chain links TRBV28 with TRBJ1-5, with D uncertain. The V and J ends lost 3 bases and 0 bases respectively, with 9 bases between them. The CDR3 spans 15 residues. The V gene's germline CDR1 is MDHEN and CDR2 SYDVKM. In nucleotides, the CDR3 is TGTGCCAGCAGTTTCGAATTATATAGCAATCAGCCCCAGCATTTT. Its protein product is CASSFELYSNQPQHF. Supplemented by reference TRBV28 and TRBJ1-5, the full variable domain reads DVKVTQSSRYLVKRTGEKVFLECVQDMDHENMFWYRQDPGLGLRLIYFSYDVKMKEKGDIPEGYSVSREKKERFSLILESASTNQTSMYLCASSFELYSNQPQHFGDGTRLSIL.

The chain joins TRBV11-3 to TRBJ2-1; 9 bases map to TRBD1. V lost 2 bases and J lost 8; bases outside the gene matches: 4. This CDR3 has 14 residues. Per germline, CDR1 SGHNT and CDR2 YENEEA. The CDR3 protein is CASSLWDREDEQFF. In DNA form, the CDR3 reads TGTGCCAGCAGCTTATGGGACAGGGAGGATGAGCAGTTCTTC. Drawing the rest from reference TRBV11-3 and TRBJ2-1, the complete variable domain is EAGVVQSPRYKIIEKKQPVAFWCNPISGHNTLYWYLQNLGQGPELLIRYENEEAVDDSQLPKDRFSAERLKGVDSTLKIQPAELGDSAVYLCASSLWDREDEQFFGPGTRLTVL.

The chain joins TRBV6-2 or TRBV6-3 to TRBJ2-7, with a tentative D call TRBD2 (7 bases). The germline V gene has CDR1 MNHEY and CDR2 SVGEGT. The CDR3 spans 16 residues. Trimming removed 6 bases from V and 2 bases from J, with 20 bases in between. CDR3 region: CASRRDGGRLTYEQYF. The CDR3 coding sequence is TGTGCCAGCAGAAGGGACGGGGGGCGACTTACCTACGAGCAGTACTTC.

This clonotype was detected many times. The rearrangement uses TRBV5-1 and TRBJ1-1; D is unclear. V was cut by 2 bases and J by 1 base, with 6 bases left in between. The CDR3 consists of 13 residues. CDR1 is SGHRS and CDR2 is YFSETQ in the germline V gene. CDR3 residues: CASSFIENTEAFF. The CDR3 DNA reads TGCGCCAGCAGCTTCATAGAGAACACTGAAGCTTTCTTT. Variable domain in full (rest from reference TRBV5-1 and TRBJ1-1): KAGVTQTPRYLIKTRGQQVTLSCSPISGHRSVSWYQQTPGQGLQFLFEYFSETQRNKGNFPGRFSGRQFSNSRSEMNVSTLELGDSALYLCASSFIENTEAFFGQGTRLTVV.

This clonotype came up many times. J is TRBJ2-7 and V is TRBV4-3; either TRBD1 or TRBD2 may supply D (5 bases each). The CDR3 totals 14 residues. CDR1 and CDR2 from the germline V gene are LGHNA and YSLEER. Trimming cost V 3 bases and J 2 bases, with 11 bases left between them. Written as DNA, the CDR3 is TGCGCCAGCAGCCAGTCGGGACGAGCCTACGAGCAGTACTTC. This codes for CASSQSGRAYEQYF.

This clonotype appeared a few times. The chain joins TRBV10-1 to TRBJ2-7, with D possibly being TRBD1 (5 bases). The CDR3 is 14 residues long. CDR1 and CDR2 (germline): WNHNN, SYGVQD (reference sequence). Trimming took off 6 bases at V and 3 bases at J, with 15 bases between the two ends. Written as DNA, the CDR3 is TGCGCCAGCAGCCCAACAGGAATTCTCTACGAGCAGTACTTC. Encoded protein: CASSPTGILYEQYF.

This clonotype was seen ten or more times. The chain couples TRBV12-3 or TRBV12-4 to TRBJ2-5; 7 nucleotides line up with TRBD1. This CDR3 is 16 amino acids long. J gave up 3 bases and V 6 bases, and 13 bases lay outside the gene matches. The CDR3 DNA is TGTGCCAGCAGGGATATGGGACAGATAGTTGAAGAGACCCAGTACTTC. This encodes CASRDMGQIVEETQYF.

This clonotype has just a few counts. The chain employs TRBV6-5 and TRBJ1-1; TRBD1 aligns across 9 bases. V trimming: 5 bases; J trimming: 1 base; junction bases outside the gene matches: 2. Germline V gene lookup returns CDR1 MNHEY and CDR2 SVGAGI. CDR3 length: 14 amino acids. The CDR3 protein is CASSRGQGNTEAFF. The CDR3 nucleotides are TGTGCCAGCAGTCGGGGACAGGGGAACACTGAAGCTTTCTTT.

CDR3: CSASNPLAKNIQYF. CDR3 coding DNA: TGCAGTGCTAGTAATCCATTAGCCAAAAACATTCAGTACTTC. The chain carries TRBV20-1 and TRBJ2-4; D uncertain. V was shortened by 3 bases and J by 0 bases, with 9 bases between the two germline ends. Per germline, CDR1 DFQATT and CDR2 SNEGSKA (reference sequence). The CDR3 totals 14 residues.

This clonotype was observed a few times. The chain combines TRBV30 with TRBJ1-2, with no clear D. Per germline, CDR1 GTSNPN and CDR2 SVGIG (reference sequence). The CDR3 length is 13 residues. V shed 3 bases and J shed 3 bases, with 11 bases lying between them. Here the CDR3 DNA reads TGTGCCTGGAGCCCCGGAGGCTACTATGGCTACACCTTC. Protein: CAWSPGGYYGYTF.

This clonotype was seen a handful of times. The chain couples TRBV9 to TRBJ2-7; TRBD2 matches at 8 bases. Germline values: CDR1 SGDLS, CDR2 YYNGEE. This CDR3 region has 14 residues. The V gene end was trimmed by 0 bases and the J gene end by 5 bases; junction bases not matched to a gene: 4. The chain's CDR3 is CASSVGDSGNEQYF. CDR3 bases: TGTGCCAGCAGCGTAGGGGATAGCGGGAACGAGCAGTACTTC.

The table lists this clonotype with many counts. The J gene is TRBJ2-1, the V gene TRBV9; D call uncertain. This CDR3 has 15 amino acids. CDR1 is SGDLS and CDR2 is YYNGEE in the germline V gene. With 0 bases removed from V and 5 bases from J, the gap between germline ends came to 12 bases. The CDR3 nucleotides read TGTGCCAGCAGCGTAGCTCGGATAGCAGACAATGAGCAGTTCTTC. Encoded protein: CASSVARIADNEQFF.

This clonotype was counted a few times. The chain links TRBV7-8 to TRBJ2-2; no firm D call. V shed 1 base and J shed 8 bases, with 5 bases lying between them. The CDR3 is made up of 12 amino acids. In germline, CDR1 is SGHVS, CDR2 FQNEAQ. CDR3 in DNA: TGTGCCAGCAGCTTAGAATTAGGGGAGCTGTTTTTT. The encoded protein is CASSLELGELFF.

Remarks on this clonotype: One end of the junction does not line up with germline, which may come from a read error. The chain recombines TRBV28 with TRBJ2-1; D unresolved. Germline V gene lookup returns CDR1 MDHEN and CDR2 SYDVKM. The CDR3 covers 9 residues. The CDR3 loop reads CASSSPFAF. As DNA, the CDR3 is TGTGCCAGCAGTTCCCCCTTCGCCTTC.

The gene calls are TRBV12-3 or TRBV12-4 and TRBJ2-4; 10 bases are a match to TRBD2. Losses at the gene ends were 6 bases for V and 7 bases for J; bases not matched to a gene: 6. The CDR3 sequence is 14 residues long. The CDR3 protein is CASSPAGGPNIQYF. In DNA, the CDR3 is TGTGCCAGCAGCCCAGCGGGAGGGCCTAACATTCAGTACTTC.

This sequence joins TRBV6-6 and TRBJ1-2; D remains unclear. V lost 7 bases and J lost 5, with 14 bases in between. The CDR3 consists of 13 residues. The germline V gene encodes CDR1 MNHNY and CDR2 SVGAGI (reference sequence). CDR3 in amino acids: CASTLREPYGYTF. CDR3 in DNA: TGTGCCAGCACGCTAAGAGAACCATATGGCTACACCTTC.

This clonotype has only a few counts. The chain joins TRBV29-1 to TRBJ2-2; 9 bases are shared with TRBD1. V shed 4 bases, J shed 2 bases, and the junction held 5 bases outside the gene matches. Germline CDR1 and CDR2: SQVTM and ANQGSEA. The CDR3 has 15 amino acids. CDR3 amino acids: CSVVQGALNTGELFF. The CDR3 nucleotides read TGCAGCGTTGTACAGGGGGCCCTTAACACCGGGGAGCTGTTTTTT.

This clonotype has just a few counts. The CDR3 protein is CASSWGRYNEQFF. CDR3 nucleotides: TGTGCCAGCAGCTGGGGGAGATACAATGAGCAGTTCTTC. The J gene is TRBJ2-1, the V gene TRBV7-8; D may match TRBD1 or TRBD2 (5 bases each). Germline-derived CDR1 and CDR2 are SGHVS and FQNEAQ. Trimming stripped 4 bases from V and 4 bases from J, with 8 bases between. The CDR3 totals 13 residues.

In nucleotides, the CDR3 is TGTGCCAGCAGCCAAGGGACGGGCCCAGGGCACTACGAGCAGTACTTC. Residues: CASSQGTGPGHYEQYF. The genes are TRBV4-2 and TRBJ2-7; D may be TRBD1 (5 bases). Germline V gene lookup returns CDR1 LGHNA and CDR2 YNFKEQ. The V and J ends lost 1 base and 3 bases respectively, with 16 bases between them. The CDR3 is 16 residues long.

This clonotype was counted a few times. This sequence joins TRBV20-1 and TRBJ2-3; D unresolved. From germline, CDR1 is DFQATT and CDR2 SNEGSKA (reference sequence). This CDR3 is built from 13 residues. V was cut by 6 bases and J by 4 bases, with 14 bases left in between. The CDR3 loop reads CSASIGGADTQYF. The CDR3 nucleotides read TGCAGTGCGAGTATCGGTGGGGCAGATACGCAGTATTTT.

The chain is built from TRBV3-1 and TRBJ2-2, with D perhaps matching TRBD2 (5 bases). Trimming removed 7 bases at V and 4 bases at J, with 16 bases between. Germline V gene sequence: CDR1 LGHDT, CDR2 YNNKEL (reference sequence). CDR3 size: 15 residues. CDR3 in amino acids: CASTLGRSFTGELFF. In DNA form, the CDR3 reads TGTGCCAGCACACTAGGGCGCAGTTTCACCGGGGAGCTGTTTTTT.

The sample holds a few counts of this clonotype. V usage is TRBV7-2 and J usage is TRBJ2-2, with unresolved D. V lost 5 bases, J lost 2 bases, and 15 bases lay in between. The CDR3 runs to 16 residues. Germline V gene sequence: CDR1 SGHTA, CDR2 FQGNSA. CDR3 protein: CASSVGPTFNTGELFF. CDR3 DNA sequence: TGTGCCAGCAGCGTCGGGCCGACTTTTAACACCGGGGAGCTGTTTTTT.

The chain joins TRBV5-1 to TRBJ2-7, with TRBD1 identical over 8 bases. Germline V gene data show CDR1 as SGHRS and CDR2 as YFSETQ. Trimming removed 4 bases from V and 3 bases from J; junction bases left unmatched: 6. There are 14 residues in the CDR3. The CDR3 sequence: CASSPGQGLYEQYF. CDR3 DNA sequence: TGCGCCAGCAGCCCCGGACAGGGACTCTACGAGCAGTACTTC.

As DNA, the CDR3 is TGTGCCAGCAGCGTAGCTAGCGCCACCTACGAGCAGTACTTC. Its protein product is CASSVASATYEQYF. V gene TRBV9 combines with J gene TRBJ2-7; tentative D call: TRBD2 (6 bases). V lost 0 bases and J lost 2, with 9 bases in between. The CDR3 consists of 14 residues. Germline-derived CDR1 and CDR2 are SGDLS and YYNGEE.

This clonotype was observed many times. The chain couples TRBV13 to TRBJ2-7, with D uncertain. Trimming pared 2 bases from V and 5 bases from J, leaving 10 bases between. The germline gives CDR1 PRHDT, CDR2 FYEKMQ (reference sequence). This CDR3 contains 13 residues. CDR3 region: CASSLPGRDEQYF. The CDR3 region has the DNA TGTGCCAGCAGCTTACCGGGTCGGGACGAGCAGTACTTC.

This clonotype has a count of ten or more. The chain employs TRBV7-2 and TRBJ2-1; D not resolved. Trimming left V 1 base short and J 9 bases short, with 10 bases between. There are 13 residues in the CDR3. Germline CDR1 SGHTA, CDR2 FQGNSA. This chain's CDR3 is CASSLEPFPEQFF. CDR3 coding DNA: TGTGCCAGCAGCTTAGAGCCCTTCCCTGAGCAGTTCTTC.

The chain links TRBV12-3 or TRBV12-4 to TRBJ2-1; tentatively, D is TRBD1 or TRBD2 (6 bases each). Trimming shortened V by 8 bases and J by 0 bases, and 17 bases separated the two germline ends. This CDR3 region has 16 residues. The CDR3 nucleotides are TGTGCCAGCTCCGTCAGGGGACTTTCCTCCTACAATGAGCAGTTCTTC. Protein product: CASSVRGLSSYNEQFF.

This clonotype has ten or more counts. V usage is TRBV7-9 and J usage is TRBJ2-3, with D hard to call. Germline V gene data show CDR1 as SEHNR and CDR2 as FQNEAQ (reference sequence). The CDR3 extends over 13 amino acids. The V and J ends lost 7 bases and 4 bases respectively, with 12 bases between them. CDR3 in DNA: TGTGCCAGCACCTCCAACCCCCCAGATACGCAGTATTTT. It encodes CASTSNPPDTQYF. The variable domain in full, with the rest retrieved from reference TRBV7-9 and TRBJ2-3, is DTGVSQNPRHKITKRGQNVTFRCDPISEHNRLYWYRQTLGQGPEFLTYFQNEAQLEKSRLLSDRFSAERPKGSFSTLEIQRTEQGDSAMYLCASTSNPPDTQYFGPGTRLTVL.